Included here is one T cell receptor (beta chain) sequence, with context. Its antigen is as yet unknown. Deletions cut 5 bases from V and 0 bases from J, with 16 bases between. Germline CDR1 MNHNS, CDR2 SASEGT. The length of the CDR3 is 17 residues. This record belongs to a study of Graves' ophthalmopathy and Graves' hyperthyroidism. Overall study findings and caveats: Ophthalmopathy and stable hyperthyroidism were discriminated by a 13-signature model, with approximately 89% sensitivity and about 76% specificity.

Hyperthyroidism patients were newly diagnosed, ill under 2 months, and aged 18 to 65 years. Other autoimmune diseases, uncontrolled infections, pregnancy or lactation excluded patients from enrollment. Physicians reached a diagnosis by relying on clinical symptoms, serum thyroxine, TRAb, thyroid ultrasound and orbital computed tomography. Amplified TCR beta CDR3 regions were obtained using RNA transcripts as template. A first-round RT-PCR used HTBI primers, followed by a second-round multiplex PCR. One entry per CDR3 protein results from TCRdb running MiXCR on the multiplex PCR reads. The table shows approximately 1.2 million distinct CDR3 sequences, with approximately 35% occurring only once.

This chain joins TRBV6-1 and TRBJ1-4; possible D gene TRBD1, 5 bases. The TCR originated in an adult man with Graves' hyperthyroidism. Sequenced: peripheral blood or thyroid tissue (not recorded which). The CDR3 region is CASSTNTGQTTNEKLFF. In DNA form, the CDR3 reads TGTGCCAGCAGTACCAACACGGGGCAGACAACTAATGAAAAACTGTTTTTT.